This TCR beta chain was documented in a study of T cell repertoires in cytomegalovirus infection. Study-level information: Recently identified HLA-C-restricted CMV epitopes were among the peptides used. It can be stated that public TCR beta signatures indicated CMV infection as well as a matching HLA type. Notes on the study in general: Dominating the ex vivo response were TCR beta clonotypes that were CMV-specific and HLA-C-restricted. Frequencies of public TCR beta families were cumulated, and this identified carriers of CMV plus the relevant HLA.

J lost 4 bases, V lost 0 bases, and 8 bases had no gene match. There are 16 residues in the CDR3. From germline, CDR1 is SGHKS and CDR2 YYEKEE (reference sequence). Worth noting for this clonotype: Its specificity is not known.

TCRdb fed the reads into MiXCR, producing one record per CDR3 protein. Here the sample spans approximately 730,000 distinct CDR3 sequences, 25% to 30% being singletons. The sequence was collected from a human donor in good health (CMV status not recorded). Some clones in this sample may be carry-over from other donors' samples. The sample was cultured CD8+ T cells from PBMCs, taken from culture after CMV antigen stimulation. The V call is TRBV5-5, the J call TRBJ2-3; 7 bases line up with TRBD2. DNA of the CDR3: TGTGCCAGCAGCTTGGGTTCTATCGGGAGGCCAGATACGCAGTATTTT. Residues: CASSLGSIGRPDTQYF.